Given below is one T cell receptor beta chain in context. Antigen specificity is unknown. This sample is drawn from a study of CD8+ T cells in alopecia areata. Study-wide results and caveats: Greater clonality was observed in lesional scalp samples, especially alopecia totalis/universalis, versus normal scalp.

The CDR3 has 11 residues. Germline loops: CDR1 DFQATT, CDR2 SNEGSKA (reference sequence). V lost 5 bases, J lost 8 bases, and 13 bases lay in between. RNA was isolated and reverse transcribed to cDNA, the sequencing template. The method was immunoSEQ multiplex PCR; TCRdb's version includes in-frame clones alone and lacks a portion of them. The sample comprises around 270,000 clones, 58% of which are singletons, and about 1.7% rests with the top ten. The treatment was: oral pan-JAK inhibitor, 5-10 mg twice daily. The sequencing here drew on CD4+ T cells sorted from blood, taken at week 24, from a patient treated with tofacitinib. The rearrangement uses TRBV20-1 and TRBJ2-7; D is ambiguous. The TCR comes from a human donor with alopecia areata. Here the CDR3 reads CSALVSSQQYF. The CDR3 nucleotides read TGCAGTGCTCTTGTTTCCTCCCAGCAGTACTTC.